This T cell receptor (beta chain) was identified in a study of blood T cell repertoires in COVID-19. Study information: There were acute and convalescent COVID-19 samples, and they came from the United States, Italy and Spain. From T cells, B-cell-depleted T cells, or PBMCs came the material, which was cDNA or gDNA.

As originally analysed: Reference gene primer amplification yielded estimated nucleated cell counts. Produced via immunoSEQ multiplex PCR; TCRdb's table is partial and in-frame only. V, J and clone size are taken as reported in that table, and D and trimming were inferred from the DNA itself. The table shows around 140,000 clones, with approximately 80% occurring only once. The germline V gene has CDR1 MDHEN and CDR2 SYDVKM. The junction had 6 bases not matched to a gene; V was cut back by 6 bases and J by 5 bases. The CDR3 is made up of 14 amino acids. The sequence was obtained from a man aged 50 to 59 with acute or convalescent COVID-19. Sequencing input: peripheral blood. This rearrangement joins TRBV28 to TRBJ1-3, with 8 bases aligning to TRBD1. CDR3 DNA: TGTGCCAGCAGAGGACAGGGCGGAAGAAACACCATATATTTT. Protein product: CASRGQGGRNTIYF.